This T cell receptor (beta chain) was identified in a study of blood T cell repertoires in COVID-19. Study summary: The United States, Italy and Spain were the sources of the acute and convalescent COVID-19 samples. In each case, the material was cDNA or gDNA derived from T cells, B-cell-depleted T cells, or PBMCs.

Per the authors' pipeline: By means of reference gene primer amplification, nucleated cell counts were estimated. Clones were sequenced by immunoSEQ multiplex PCR, and TCRdb holds only the in-frame ones, with some missing. D and trimming were read from the DNA, whereas the V and J calls and clone size are those reported in that table. The sample records around 250,000 clones, roughly nine tenths being singletons. Germline V CDR1 and CDR2: KGHDR, SFDVKD. V lost 3 bases and J lost 6; bases outside the gene matches: 12. The CDR3 runs to 17 residues. The source of this sequence is a man aged 60 to 75 with acute or convalescent COVID-19. Sequencing was performed on peripheral blood. The chain uses TRBV24-1 and TRBJ2-3; 9 bases fit TRBD1. CDR3 amino acids: CATSDTTGTGSWDTQYF. DNA for the CDR3: TGTGCCACCAGTGATACCACCGGGACAGGGTCATGGGATACGCAGTATTTT.